Presented here are 13 T cell receptor beta chains from one specimen sequenced in a study of T cells in Graves' hyperthyroidism and ophthalmopathy. Authors of the study amplified TCR beta CDR3 regions from RNA transcripts. HTBI primers were the set used in a first-round RT-PCR of the TCR CDR3. TCRdb re-derived calls from the multiplex PCR reads in MiXCR, one entry per CDR3 protein. Counted here are about 400,000 distinct CDR3 sequences, 15% occurring once; the ten biggest clones make up approximately 30%. Sequencing used blood. These receptors came from a woman under 40 with Graves' hyperthyroidism.

This clonotype was detected ten times or more. The CDR3 sequence: CSAHQEGVGLVHEQFF. The CDR3 DNA reads as TGCAGTGCTCACCAGGAGGGGGTGGGACTAGTCCATGAGCAGTTCTTC. The V and J genes are TRBV20-1 and TRBJ2-1; 8 nucleotides match TRBD2. CDR1 is DFQATT, CDR2 SNEGSKA, per germline (reference sequence). The V gene end was trimmed by 5 bases and the J gene end by 8 bases; junction bases not matched to a gene: 17. This CDR3 is built from 16 residues.

Remarks on this clonotype: A much bigger clone sits one base away, suggesting this may be a read error. The V call is TRBV28, the J call TRBJ2-3, with unresolved D. Trimming left V 8 bases short and J 3 bases short, with 12 bases between. The CDR3 runs 13 residues. CDR1 is MDHEN, CDR2 SYDVKM, per germline. DNA of the CDR3: TGTGCCAGCTTGTCCCGGACGACAGATACGCAGTATTTT. It is translated as CASLSRTTDTQYF.

This clonotype was seen more than once but under ten times. V usage is TRBV27 and J usage is TRBJ1-2; 7 bases fit TRBD1. J lost 4 bases, V lost 4 bases, and 12 bases had no gene match. The CDR3 loop spans 16 amino acids. Germline V gives CDR1 MNHEY, CDR2 SMNVEV (reference sequence). The CDR3 region is CASSSRHTGTAYGYTF. CDR3 nucleotides: TGTGCCAGCAGTTCACGACACACCGGGACAGCCTATGGCTACACCTTC.

V and J are TRBV12-3 or TRBV12-4 and TRBJ1-5; 8 bases align to TRBD1. V gave up 2 bases and J gave up 2 bases; unmatched junction bases: 5. This CDR3 contains 16 residues. The DNA of the CDR3 is TGTGCCAGCAGTTTAAAGGGGACAGGAGGCAATCAGCCCCAGCATTTT. Its translation is CASSLKGTGGNQPQHF.

This clonotype was seen at least ten times. This chain uses TRBV18 with TRBJ2-5; D is perhaps TRBD1 (6 bases). V was shortened by 4 bases and J by 3 bases, with 12 bases between the two germline ends. CDR3 length: 14 residues. Germline V lookup: CDR1 KGHSH, CDR2 LQKENI. CDR3 DNA sequence: TGTGCCAGCTCACAGGGCACAGGGAAAGAGACCCAGTACTTC. Translating it yields CASSQGTGKETQYF.

The table lists this clonotype with a few counts. The chain has TRBV3-1 and TRBJ2-2; D remains ambiguous. This CDR3 is built from 15 residues. Trimming cost V 0 bases and J 7 bases, with 12 bases left between them. Germline V lookup: CDR1 LGHDT, CDR2 YNNKEL (reference sequence). The CDR3 reads CASSQDIRPSGELFF. CDR3 coding DNA: TGTGCCAGCAGCCAAGATATCAGGCCTAGCGGGGAGCTGTTTTTT. Supplemented by reference TRBV3-1 and TRBJ2-2, the full variable domain reads DTAVSQTPKYLVTQMGNDKSIKCEQNLGHDTMYWYKQDSKKFLKIMFSYNNKELIINETVPNRFSPKSPDKAHLNLHINSLELGDSAVYFCASSQDIRPSGELFFGEGSRLTVL.

The chain recombines TRBV20-1 with TRBJ1-5; 8 bases match TRBD1. This CDR3 spans 14 amino acids. Germline V gene lookup returns CDR1 DFQATT and CDR2 SNEGSKA (reference sequence). V shed 0 bases and J 4 bases; nucleotides not matched to a gene: 2. The DNA of the CDR3 is TGCAGTGCTAGAGAAGACAGGGGTAATCAGCCCCAGCATTTT. The encoded protein is CSAREDRGNQPQHF.

The V and J genes are TRBV6-2 or TRBV6-3 and TRBJ1-2, with TRBD1 matching 8 bases. Per germline, CDR1 MNHEY and CDR2 SVGEGT. The CDR3 length is 15 residues. With V trimmed by 6 bases and J by 5 bases, 11 bases remained unmatched. The CDR3 bases are TGTGCCAGCAGGCCGGACAGGGCCCGACTATATGGCTACACCTTC. Amino acid sequence: CASRPDRARLYGYTF.

The chain joins TRBV30 to TRBJ1-2; D is possibly TRBD1 (6 bases). The CDR3 has 15 amino acids. V was pared by 0 bases and J by 8 bases, with 19 bases between. Germline loops: CDR1 GTSNPN, CDR2 SVGIG (reference sequence). CDR3 amino acids: CAWSVTGGRMAGYTF. In DNA form, the CDR3 reads TGTGCCTGGAGTGTAACCGGGGGGCGGATGGCGGGCTACACCTTC.

Many counts were recorded for this clonotype. This chain links TRBV20-1 with TRBJ2-1, with 12 bases matching TRBD2. Germline CDR1 is DFQATT and CDR2 is SNEGSKA (reference sequence). The CDR3 runs to 15 residues. Unmatched junction bases numbered 8, after V lost 2 bases and J lost 9 bases. The CDR3 sequence: CSARITSGRSGEQFF. DNA of the CDR3: TGCAGTGCTAGAATCACTAGCGGGAGGTCAGGTGAGCAGTTCTTC.

This clonotype was seen more than once but under ten times. CDR3 protein: CASTQARGYTF. For the CDR3, the DNA is TGTGCCAGCACCCAGGCTCGTGGCTACACCTTC. V is TRBV6-1 and J is TRBJ1-2; D call uncertain. The CDR3 has 11 amino acids. Trimming removed 7 bases from V and 7 bases from J, with 10 bases in between. The V gene's germline CDR1 is MNHNS and CDR2 SASEGT.

This clonotype was seen ten or more times. The rearrangement joins TRBV12-3 or TRBV12-4 to TRBJ1-5, with TRBD1 identical over 9 bases. CDR3 length: 15 residues. V trimming: 3 bases; J trimming: 6 bases; junction bases outside the gene matches: 6. DNA for the CDR3: TGTGCCAGCAGTTTCGACAGGGGGGGAGGTCAGCCCCAGCATTTT. This translates into CASSFDRGGGQPQHF.

This clonotype has at least ten counts. The rearrangement joins TRBV3-1 to TRBJ1-1; D might be TRBD1 (5 bases). Trimming shortened V by 6 bases and J by 1 base, and 12 bases separated the two germline ends. CDR1 is LGHDT and CDR2 is YNNKEL in the germline V gene (reference sequence). This CDR3 is 14 amino acids long. The CDR3: CASRGRGRNTEAFF. For the CDR3, the DNA is TGTGCCAGCAGGGGACGGGGGAGGAACACTGAAGCTTTCTTT.